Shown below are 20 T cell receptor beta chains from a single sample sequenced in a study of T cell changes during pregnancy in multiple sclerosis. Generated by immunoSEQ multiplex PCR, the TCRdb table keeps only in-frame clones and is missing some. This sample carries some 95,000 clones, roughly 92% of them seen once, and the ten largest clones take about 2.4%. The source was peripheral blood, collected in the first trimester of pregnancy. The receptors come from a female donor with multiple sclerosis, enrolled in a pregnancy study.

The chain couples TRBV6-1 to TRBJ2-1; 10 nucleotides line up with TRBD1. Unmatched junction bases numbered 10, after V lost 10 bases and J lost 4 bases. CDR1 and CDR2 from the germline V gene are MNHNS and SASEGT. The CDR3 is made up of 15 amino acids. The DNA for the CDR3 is TGTGCCATCCATTACGGGACAGGGGTATACAATGAGCAGTTCTTC. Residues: CAIHYGTGVYNEQFF.

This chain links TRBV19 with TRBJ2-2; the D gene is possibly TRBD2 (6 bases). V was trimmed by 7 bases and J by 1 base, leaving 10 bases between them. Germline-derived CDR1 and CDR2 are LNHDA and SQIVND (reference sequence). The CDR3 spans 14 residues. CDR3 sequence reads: CASTGGKNTGELFF. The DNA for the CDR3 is TGTGCCAGTACGGGCGGGAAGAACACCGGGGAGCTGTTTTTT. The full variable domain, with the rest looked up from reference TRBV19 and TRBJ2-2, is DGGITQSPKYLFRKEGQNVTLSCEQNLNHDAMYWYRQDPGQGLRLIYYSQIVNDFQKGDIAEGYSVSREKKESFPLTVTSAQKNPTAFYLCASTGGKNTGELFFGEGSRLTVL.

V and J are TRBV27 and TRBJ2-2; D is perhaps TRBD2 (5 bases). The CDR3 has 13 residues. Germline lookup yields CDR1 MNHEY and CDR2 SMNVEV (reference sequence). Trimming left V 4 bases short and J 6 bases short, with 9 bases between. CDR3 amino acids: CASSSLAPGELFF. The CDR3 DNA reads TGTGCCAGCAGTTCTCTAGCTCCCGGGGAGCTGTTTTTT.

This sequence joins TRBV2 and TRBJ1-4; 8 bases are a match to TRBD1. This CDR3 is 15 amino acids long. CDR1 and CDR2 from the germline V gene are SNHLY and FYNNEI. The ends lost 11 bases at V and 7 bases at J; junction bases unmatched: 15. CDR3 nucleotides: TGTGCCGGAACCGGAACAGGGGGGAAAGGTGAAAAACTGTTTTTT. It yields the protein CAGTGTGGKGEKLFF.

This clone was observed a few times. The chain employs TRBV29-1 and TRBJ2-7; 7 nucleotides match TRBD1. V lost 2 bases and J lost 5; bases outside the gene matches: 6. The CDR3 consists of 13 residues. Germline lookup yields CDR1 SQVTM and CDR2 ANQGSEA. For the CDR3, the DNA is TGCAGCGTTGAACCTAAGGGGGCCCACGAGCAGTACTTC. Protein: CSVEPKGAHEQYF.

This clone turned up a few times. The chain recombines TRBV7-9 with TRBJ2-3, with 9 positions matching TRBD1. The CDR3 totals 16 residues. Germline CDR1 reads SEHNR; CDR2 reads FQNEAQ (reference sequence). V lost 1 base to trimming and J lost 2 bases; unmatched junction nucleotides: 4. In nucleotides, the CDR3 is TGTGCCAGCAGCTTAGGGACAGGGGTGTTCACAGATACGCAGTATTTT. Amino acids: CASSLGTGVFTDTQYF.

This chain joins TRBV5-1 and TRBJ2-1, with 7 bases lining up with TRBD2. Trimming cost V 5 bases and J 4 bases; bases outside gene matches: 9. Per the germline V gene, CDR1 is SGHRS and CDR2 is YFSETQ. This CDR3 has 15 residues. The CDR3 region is CASRGDGTTYNEQFF. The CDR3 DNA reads TGCGCCAGCAGGGGGGATGGGACTACTTACAATGAGCAGTTCTTC.

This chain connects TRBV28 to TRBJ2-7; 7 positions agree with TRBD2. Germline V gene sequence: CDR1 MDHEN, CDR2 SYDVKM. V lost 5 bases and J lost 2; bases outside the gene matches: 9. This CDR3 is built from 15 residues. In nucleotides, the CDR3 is TGTGCCAGCAGTCAAGGGCGGGGGAGAGCCTACGAGCAGTACTTC. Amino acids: CASSQGRGRAYEQYF.

The CDR3 sequence is CASSLYSGGQNYEQYF. CDR3 bases: TGTGCCAGCAGTTTATATTCGGGAGGCCAAAACTACGAGCAGTACTTC. The gene calls are TRBV27 and TRBJ2-7; 7 nucleotides align to TRBD2. CDR3 length equals 16 residues. In germline, CDR1 is MNHEY, CDR2 SMNVEV (reference sequence). V was clipped by 1 base and J by 3 bases; unmatched bases: 9.

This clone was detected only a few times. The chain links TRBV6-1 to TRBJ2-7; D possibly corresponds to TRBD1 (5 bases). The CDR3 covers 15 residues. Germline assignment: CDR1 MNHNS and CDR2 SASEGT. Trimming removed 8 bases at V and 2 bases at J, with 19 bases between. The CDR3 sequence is CASSSQSGSAYEQYF. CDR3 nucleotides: TGTGCCAGCTCAAGTCAGTCAGGGTCCGCCTACGAGCAGTACTTC.

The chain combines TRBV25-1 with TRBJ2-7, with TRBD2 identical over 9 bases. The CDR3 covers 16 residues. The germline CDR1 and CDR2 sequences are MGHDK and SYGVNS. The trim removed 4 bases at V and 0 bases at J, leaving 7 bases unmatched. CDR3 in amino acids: CASSGPSREGSYEQYF. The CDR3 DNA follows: TGTGCCAGCAGTGGGCCTTCGCGGGAGGGCTCCTACGAGCAGTACTTC.

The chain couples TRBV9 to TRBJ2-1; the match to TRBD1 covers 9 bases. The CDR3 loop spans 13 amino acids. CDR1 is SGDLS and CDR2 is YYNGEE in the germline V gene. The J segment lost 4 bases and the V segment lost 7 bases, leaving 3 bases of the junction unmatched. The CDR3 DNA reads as TGTGCCAGCGGACAGGGGCTTTACAATGAGCAGTTCTTC. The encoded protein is CASGQGLYNEQFF. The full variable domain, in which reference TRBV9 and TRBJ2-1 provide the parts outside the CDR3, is DSGVTQTPKHLITATGQRVTLRCSPRSGDLSVYWYQQSLDQGLQFLIQYYNGEERAKGNILERFSAQQFPDLHSELNLSSLELGDSALYFCASGQGLYNEQFFGPGTRLTVL.

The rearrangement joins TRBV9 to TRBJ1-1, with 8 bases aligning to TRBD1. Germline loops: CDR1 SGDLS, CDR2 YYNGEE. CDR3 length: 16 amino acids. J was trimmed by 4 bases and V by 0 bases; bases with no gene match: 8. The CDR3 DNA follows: TGTGCCAGCAGCGTAGGGTCGGACAGGGCCGGCACTGAAGCTTTCTTT. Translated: CASSVGSDRAGTEAFF.

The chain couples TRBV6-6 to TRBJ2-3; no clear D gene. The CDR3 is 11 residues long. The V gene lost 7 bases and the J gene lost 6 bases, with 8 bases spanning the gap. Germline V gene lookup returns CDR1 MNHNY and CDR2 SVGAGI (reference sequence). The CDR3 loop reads CASTTRDTQYF. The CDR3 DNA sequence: TGTGCCAGCACCACCAGGGATACGCAGTATTTT.

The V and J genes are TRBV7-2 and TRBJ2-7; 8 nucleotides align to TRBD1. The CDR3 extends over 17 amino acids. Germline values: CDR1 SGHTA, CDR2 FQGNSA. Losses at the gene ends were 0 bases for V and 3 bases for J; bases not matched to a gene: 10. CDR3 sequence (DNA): TGTGCCAGCAGCTTAGCGGAAGGCGGGACAGGAGACTACGAGCAGTACTTC. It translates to CASSLAEGGTGDYEQYF.

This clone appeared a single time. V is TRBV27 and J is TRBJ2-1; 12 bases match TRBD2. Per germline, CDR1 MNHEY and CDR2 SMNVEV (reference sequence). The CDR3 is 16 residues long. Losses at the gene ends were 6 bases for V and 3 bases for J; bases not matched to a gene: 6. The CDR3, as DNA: TGTGCCAGCAGGCGAGAGGGACTAGCGGGCTACAATGAGCAGTTCTTC. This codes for CASRREGLAGYNEQFF.

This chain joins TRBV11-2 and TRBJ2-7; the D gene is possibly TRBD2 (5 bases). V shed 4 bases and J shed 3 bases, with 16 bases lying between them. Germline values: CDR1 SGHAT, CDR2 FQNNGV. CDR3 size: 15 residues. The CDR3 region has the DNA TGTGCCAGCAGCTGGACTTCAATAGATTTCTACGAGCAGTACTTC. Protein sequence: CASSWTSIDFYEQYF. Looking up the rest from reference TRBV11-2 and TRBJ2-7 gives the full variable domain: EAGVAQSPRYKIIEKRQSVAFWCNPISGHATLYWYQQILGQGPKLLIQFQNNGVVDDSQLPKDRFSAERLKGVDSTLKIQPAKLEDSAVYLCASSWTSIDFYEQYFGPGTRLTVT.

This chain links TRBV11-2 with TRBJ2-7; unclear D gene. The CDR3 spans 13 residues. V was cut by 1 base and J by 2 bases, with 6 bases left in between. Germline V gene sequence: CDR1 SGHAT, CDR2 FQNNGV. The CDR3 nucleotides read TGTGCCAGCAGCTTAGGTCTAACCTACGAGCAGTACTTC. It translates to CASSLGLTYEQYF.

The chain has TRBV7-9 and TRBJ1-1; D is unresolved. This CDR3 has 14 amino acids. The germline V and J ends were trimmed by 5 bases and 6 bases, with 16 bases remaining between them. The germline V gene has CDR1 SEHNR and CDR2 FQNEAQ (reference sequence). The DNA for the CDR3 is TGTGCCAGCAGCCCCCCCCTACGATTTGCTGAAGCTTTCTTT. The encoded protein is CASSPPLRFAEAFF.

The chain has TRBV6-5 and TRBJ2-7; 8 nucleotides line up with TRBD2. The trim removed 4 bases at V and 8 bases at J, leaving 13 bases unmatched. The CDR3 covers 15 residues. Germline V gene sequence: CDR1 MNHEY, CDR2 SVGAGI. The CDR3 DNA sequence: TGTGCCAGCAGTTCGCCGGGACTAGACCTACGAAAGCAGTACTTC. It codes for CASSSPGLDLRKQYF.